These T cell receptor beta chains were read from a single sample in a study of PD-1 blockade in classical Hodgkin lymphoma. Generated by immunoSEQ multiplex PCR, the TCRdb table keeps only in-frame clones and is missing some. This table holds more than 15,000 clones, around 93% found once. The sequenced material came from CD4+ T cells from blood. Receptors originate from a human donor with classical Hodgkin lymphoma. CDR3s include the opening cysteine and the closing phenylalanine or tryptophan. Each record gives: J gene, V gene, clone size, D gene, CDR3 DNA, CDR3 protein. A D gene is named only where the DNA matches it firmly. Expanded clones are given a class, and other clones once, few, many or no size at all.

j_call: TRBJ1-3; v_call: TRBV7-2; clone_size: .; d_call: .; cdr3_nt: TGTGCCAGCAGCTTAGTTCCAGGGGAGTTCTCTGGAAACACCATATATTTT; cdr3_aa: CASSLVPGEFSGNTIYF
j_call: TRBJ2-1; v_call: TRBV9; clone_size: .; d_call: .; cdr3_nt: TGTGCCAGCAGCAGGGGCCCTACCTACAATGAGCAGTTCTTC; cdr3_aa: CASSRGPTYNEQFF
j_call: TRBJ2-1; v_call: TRBV11-2; clone_size: .; d_call: .; cdr3_nt: TGTGCCAGCAGCTTAGAAGCGGGACACTGGAGCTCCTACAATGAGCAGTTCTTC; cdr3_aa: CASSLEAGHWSSYNEQFF
j_call: TRBJ2-1; v_call: TRBV19; clone_size: .; d_call: .; cdr3_nt: TGTGCCAGTAGTATTATCAGCGGCACTCTCGGCCGCAATGAGCAGTTCTTC; cdr3_aa: CASSIISGTLGRNEQFF
j_call: TRBJ1-1; v_call: TRBV18; clone_size: .; d_call: .; cdr3_nt: TGTGCCAGCTCACGGGACGGAGGCCTGGGGATGAACACTGAAGCTTTCTTT; cdr3_aa: CASSRDGGLGMNTEAFF
j_call: TRBJ2-3; v_call: TRBV11-2; clone_size: .; d_call: TRBD1; cdr3_nt: TGTGCCAGCAGCCCGACAGGGGGTGAGCGTACGCAGTATTTT; cdr3_aa: CASSPTGGERTQYF
j_call: TRBJ1-1; v_call: TRBV18; clone_size: .; d_call: .; cdr3_nt: TGTGCCAGCTCACCAGTGCCGGGGACTGAAGCTTTCTTT; cdr3_aa: CASSPVPGTEAFF
j_call: TRBJ1-5; v_call: TRBV27; clone_size: .; d_call: TRBD1; cdr3_nt: TGTGCCAGCAGTTCCCGACAGGGCTTGGGTCAACAGCCCCAGCATTTT; cdr3_aa: CASSSRQGLGQQPQHF
j_call: TRBJ2-2; v_call: TRBV10-3; clone_size: .; d_call: TRBD2; cdr3_nt: TGTGCCAGCGAAAAAAAACGGGAGGACCCTACGAACACCGGGGAGCTGTTTTTT; cdr3_aa: CASEKKREDPTNTGELFF
j_call: TRBJ2-2; v_call: TRBV5-1; clone_size: .; d_call: .; cdr3_nt: TGCGCCAGCAGCTTTGGGCGGGCTATCGGGGAGCTGTTTTTT; cdr3_aa: CASSFGRAIGELFF
j_call: TRBJ2-6; v_call: TRBV30; clone_size: .; d_call: .; cdr3_nt: TGTGCCTGGAGTTGGAGAGCCACTGGGGCCAACGTCCTGGCTTTC; cdr3_aa: CAWSWRATGANVLAF
j_call: TRBJ2-1; v_call: TRBV11-2; clone_size: .; d_call: TRBD1; cdr3_nt: TGTGCCAGCAGCGAGGACAGGGCCACCCGGCAGTTCTTC; cdr3_aa: CASSEDRATRQFF
j_call: TRBJ2-1; v_call: TRBV4-1; clone_size: .; d_call: TRBD2; cdr3_nt: TGCGCCAGCAGCCAAGTTGATATGGGACTAGCGGGATACAATGAGCAGTTCTTC; cdr3_aa: CASSQVDMGLAGYNEQFF
j_call: TRBJ2-7; v_call: TRBV5-1; clone_size: .; d_call: TRBD1; cdr3_nt: TGCGCCAGCAGCCTAGGGACAGGGGCGACCTACGAGCAGTACTTC; cdr3_aa: CASSLGTGATYEQYF
j_call: TRBJ2-2; v_call: TRBV11-3; clone_size: .; d_call: .; cdr3_nt: TGTGCCAGCAGCTTATCCCGGCTTAACACCGGGGAGCTGTTTTTT; cdr3_aa: CASSLSRLNTGELFF
j_call: TRBJ2-7; v_call: TRBV5-5; clone_size: .; d_call: TRBD2; cdr3_nt: TGTGCCAGCAGCTTGGGAGGCGGGGGGTACGAGCAGTACTTC; cdr3_aa: CASSLGGGGYEQYF
j_call: TRBJ2-5; v_call: TRBV18; clone_size: .; d_call: TRBD2; cdr3_nt: TGTGCCAGCTCACCACCGAATAGCGGGAGTTGGGAGACCCAGTACTTC; cdr3_aa: CASSPPNSGSWETQYF
j_call: TRBJ1-5; v_call: TRBV5-4; clone_size: .; d_call: .; cdr3_nt: TGTGCCAGCAGCTTGGGGGGTAGCAATCAGCCCCAGCATTTT; cdr3_aa: CASSLGGSNQPQHF
j_call: TRBJ1-2; v_call: TRBV28; clone_size: .; d_call: .; cdr3_nt: TGTGCCAGCAGTACGAACCTGGGGATGGGGGGCTACACCTTC; cdr3_aa: CASSTNLGMGGYTF
j_call: TRBJ2-7; v_call: TRBV28; clone_size: .; d_call: .; cdr3_nt: TGTGCCAGCAGGGCCTCCGCCGGGACTTCGCCGTACTTC; cdr3_aa: CASRASAGTSPYF
j_call: TRBJ1-2; v_call: TRBV28; clone_size: once; d_call: TRBD1; cdr3_nt: TGTGCCAGCAGTTTATTGGACAGGGGCGGTTACTATGGCTACACCTTC; cdr3_aa: CASSLLDRGGYYGYTF
j_call: TRBJ2-1; v_call: TRBV5-4; clone_size: once; d_call: .; cdr3_nt: TGTGCCAGCAGCTTGGGAAGCCGGGAGCAGTTCTTC; cdr3_aa: CASSLGSREQFF
j_call: TRBJ2-6; v_call: TRBV5-5; clone_size: .; d_call: .; cdr3_nt: TGTGCCAGCAGCTCTGGGACCTCTGGGGCCAACGTCCTGACTTTC; cdr3_aa: CASSSGTSGANVLTF
j_call: TRBJ2-6; v_call: TRBV2; clone_size: .; d_call: .; cdr3_nt: TGTGCCAGCAGTGACGAGGGGCTTGGGGCCAACGTCCTGACTTTC; cdr3_aa: CASSDEGLGANVLTF
j_call: TRBJ1-6; v_call: TRBV27; clone_size: once; d_call: .; cdr3_nt: TGTGCCAGCAGAATGGGAGGGAGCAATTCACCCCTCCACTTT; cdr3_aa: CASRMGGSNSPLHF
j_call: TRBJ2-3; v_call: TRBV4-1; clone_size: .; d_call: .; cdr3_nt: TGCGCCAGCAGCCAAGAGTCCATAACAGATACGCAGTATTTT; cdr3_aa: CASSQESITDTQYF
j_call: TRBJ2-3; v_call: TRBV6-4; clone_size: .; d_call: TRBD2; cdr3_nt: TGTGCCAGCGGCGGGACTAGCGGAAGCACAGATACGCAGTATTTT; cdr3_aa: CASGGTSGSTDTQYF
j_call: TRBJ2-1; v_call: TRBV11-3; clone_size: .; d_call: TRBD2; cdr3_nt: TGTGCCAGCAGCCCACGTAGCGGGAGTTTGAATGAGCAGTTCTTC; cdr3_aa: CASSPRSGSLNEQFF
j_call: TRBJ1-6; v_call: TRBV13; clone_size: .; d_call: .; cdr3_nt: TGTGCCAGCAGCTTAGCCCTGCGGGGGTTAAGGTCACCCCTCCACTTT; cdr3_aa: CASSLALRGLRSPLHF
j_call: TRBJ1-2; v_call: TRBV25-1; clone_size: .; d_call: .; cdr3_nt: TGTGCCAGCAGTGAATATGGGACCTATGGCTACACCTTC; cdr3_aa: CASSEYGTYGYTF
j_call: TRBJ2-1; v_call: TRBV6-5; clone_size: .; d_call: TRBD2; cdr3_nt: TGTGCCAGCACCGCTAGCGGGAGTGGCGCTGAGCAGTTCTTC; cdr3_aa: CASTASGSGAEQFF
j_call: TRBJ2-5; v_call: TRBV4-1; clone_size: .; d_call: TRBD2; cdr3_nt: TGCGCCAGCAGCCACCTACTAGCGGGAGTGGAGACCCAGTACTTC; cdr3_aa: CASSHLLAGVETQYF
j_call: TRBJ2-1; v_call: TRBV14; clone_size: .; d_call: .; cdr3_nt: TGTGCCAGCAGCCAAGTAGACTCTTACAATGAGCAGTTCTTC; cdr3_aa: CASSQVDSYNEQFF
j_call: TRBJ2-7; v_call: TRBV19; clone_size: .; d_call: .; cdr3_nt: TGTGCCAGTATGCCAGAGCCTGGCTACGAGCAGTACTTC; cdr3_aa: CASMPEPGYEQYF
j_call: TRBJ2-1; v_call: TRBV28; clone_size: .; d_call: TRBD2; cdr3_nt: TGTGCCAGCAGTTCCGGGACTAGCGGGAGTGGCAATGAGCAGTTCTTC; cdr3_aa: CASSSGTSGSGNEQFF
j_call: TRBJ2-5; v_call: TRBV28; clone_size: .; d_call: .; cdr3_nt: TGTGCCAGCAGGAATCGTGAGTCCACGGCCCAGTACTTC; cdr3_aa: CASRNRESTAQYF
j_call: TRBJ1-3; v_call: TRBV7-9; clone_size: .; d_call: .; cdr3_nt: TGTGCCAGCAGCTTACCCGTTGTCTTCGGCCTCTCTGGAAACACCATATATTTT; cdr3_aa: CASSLPVVFGLSGNTIYF
j_call: TRBJ2-5; v_call: TRBV9; clone_size: .; d_call: TRBD1; cdr3_nt: TGTGCCAGCAGCCCGGGACAGGATAAAGAGACCCAGTACTTC; cdr3_aa: CASSPGQDKETQYF
j_call: TRBJ2-2; v_call: TRBV7-9; clone_size: once; d_call: TRBD1; cdr3_nt: TGTGCCAGCAGCCGACTGGGACAGCGGAAGGAGCTGTTTTTT; cdr3_aa: CASSRLGQRKELFF
j_call: TRBJ2-7; v_call: TRBV28; clone_size: .; d_call: .; cdr3_nt: TGTGCCAGCAGTTTTGCAGGCGCCTCCTACGAGCAGTACTTC; cdr3_aa: CASSFAGASYEQYF
j_call: TRBJ2-7; v_call: TRBV5-6; clone_size: .; d_call: .; cdr3_nt: TGTGCCAGCAGCTTGGTTCACTCCTACGAGCAGTACTTC; cdr3_aa: CASSLVHSYEQYF
j_call: TRBJ2-7; v_call: TRBV6-5; clone_size: .; d_call: .; cdr3_nt: TGTGCCAGCAGACGGAACAAGGGCTCCCTCTACGAGCAGTACTTC; cdr3_aa: CASRRNKGSLYEQYF
j_call: TRBJ1-5; v_call: TRBV6-5; clone_size: .; d_call: TRBD1; cdr3_nt: TGTGCCAGTTCGCGGGACAGTAGCGATCAGCCCCAGCATTTT; cdr3_aa: CASSRDSSDQPQHF
j_call: TRBJ2-7; v_call: TRBV20-1; clone_size: .; d_call: .; cdr3_nt: TGCAGTGCTATGGGGAACTACGAGCAGTACTTC; cdr3_aa: CSAMGNYEQYF
j_call: TRBJ1-5; v_call: TRBV6-1; clone_size: .; d_call: TRBD1; cdr3_nt: TGTGCCAGCAGTACAGGGGGCAATCAGCCCCAGCATTTT; cdr3_aa: CASSTGGNQPQHF
j_call: TRBJ1-4; v_call: TRBV5-1; clone_size: .; d_call: TRBD1; cdr3_nt: TGCGCCAGCAGCTTGGGACAGGGGTATGAAAAACTGTTTTTT; cdr3_aa: CASSLGQGYEKLFF
j_call: TRBJ2-2; v_call: TRBV27; clone_size: .; d_call: .; cdr3_nt: TGTGCCAGCAGCCCCGCAGGTCCCGGGGAGCTGTTTTTT; cdr3_aa: CASSPAGPGELFF
j_call: TRBJ2-2; v_call: TRBV5-4; clone_size: once; d_call: TRBD2; cdr3_nt: TGTGCCAGCAGCACACAGCGGGAATTGTCCGGGGAGCTGTTTTTT; cdr3_aa: CASSTQRELSGELFF
j_call: TRBJ1-2; v_call: TRBV6-5; clone_size: .; d_call: .; cdr3_nt: TGTGCCAGCAGCCCGGGACGTTCTGGCTACACCTTC; cdr3_aa: CASSPGRSGYTF
j_call: TRBJ1-5; v_call: TRBV2; clone_size: once; d_call: .; cdr3_nt: TGTGCCAGCAGTCCCCCAAGGAATAATCAGCCCCAGCATTTT; cdr3_aa: CASSPPRNNQPQHF
j_call: TRBJ2-7; v_call: TRBV7-2; clone_size: .; d_call: TRBD2; cdr3_nt: TGTGCCAGCAGCTTAGTGGCGGGAGATTACGAGCAGTACTTC; cdr3_aa: CASSLVAGDYEQYF